Listed below are T cell receptor beta chains from one sample, sequenced in a study of T cell responses to AZD1222 COVID-19 vaccine. Method: immunoSEQ multiplex PCR; TCRdb's copy keeps in-frame clones and lacks some. The repertoire has 110,000 to 150,000 clones, about 92% of them found once; the top ten carry over 0.9%. The sample consisted of peripheral blood, taken on day 0 of MenACWY control vaccination. The source is an adult in good health. Both conserved end residues are part of each CDR3.

cdr3_length: 15
v_call: TRBV7-9
cdr3_aa: CASSPLAGAYNEQFF

cdr3_length: 13
v_call: TRBV28
cdr3_aa: CASSSGQGRGYTF

cdr3_length: 15
v_call: TRBV28
cdr3_aa: CASSHRGGLNQPQHF

cdr3_length: 14
v_call: TRBV10-3
cdr3_aa: CAISKQGGNTEAFF

cdr3_length: 10
v_call: TRBV6-4
cdr3_aa: CAITGGECTF

cdr3_length: 14
v_call: TRBV5-4
cdr3_aa: CASSLVGELTGYTF

cdr3_length: 15
v_call: TRBV13
cdr3_aa: CASTIGGEVFYEQYF

cdr3_length: 15
v_call: TRBV7-9
cdr3_aa: CASSSDRGQGGELFF

cdr3_length: 12
v_call: TRBV3-1/TRBV3-2
cdr3_aa: CASSLSSYEQYF

cdr3_length: 13
v_call: TRBV4-1
cdr3_aa: CASSQVSGYGYTF

cdr3_length: 12
v_call: TRBV2
cdr3_aa: CASTAGQETQYF

cdr3_length: 15
v_call: TRBV19
cdr3_aa: CASIGSGGATDTQYF

cdr3_length: 13
v_call: TRBV3-1/TRBV3-2
cdr3_aa: CASSQSYQETQYF

cdr3_length: 14
v_call: TRBV7-9
cdr3_aa: CASSLREGATEAFF

cdr3_length: 13
v_call: TRBV10-3
cdr3_aa: CARRDNLNTEAFF

cdr3_length: 15
v_call: TRBV28
cdr3_aa: CASSLAGGPDHEQYF

cdr3_length: 12
v_call: TRBV28
cdr3_aa: CASSLGGYGYTF

cdr3_length: 13
v_call: TRBV18
cdr3_aa: CASSPDGGYGYTF

cdr3_length: 16
v_call: TRBV4-3
cdr3_aa: CASSQGGDRAHNEQFF

cdr3_length: 15
v_call: TRBV9
cdr3_aa: CASSVEGATNYGYTF

cdr3_length: 11
v_call: TRBV3-1/TRBV3-2
cdr3_aa: CASSQGPEAFF

cdr3_length: 14
v_call: TRBV19
cdr3_aa: CASRESGSTDTQYF

cdr3_length: 12
v_call: TRBV28
cdr3_aa: CAGRAPGEKLFF

cdr3_length: 17
v_call: TRBV27
cdr3_aa: CASSLLAGGPLLGEQFF

cdr3_length: 17
v_call: TRBV24-1
cdr3_aa: CATSDLNPAGGSNEQFF

cdr3_length: 17
v_call: TRBV13
cdr3_aa: CASSLGIPGSYNSPLHF

cdr3_length: 14
v_call: TRBV7-2
cdr3_aa: CASSNRDGGYEQYF

cdr3_length: 16
v_call: TRBV4-2
cdr3_aa: CASSFQTHPSSYEQYF

cdr3_length: 17
v_call: TRBV28
cdr3_aa: CASSLFTRGGGNSPLHF

cdr3_length: 13
v_call: TRBV24-1
cdr3_aa: CATRRSGADTQYF

cdr3_length: 11
v_call: TRBV30
cdr3_aa: CAWKPKDTQYF

cdr3_length: 13
v_call: TRBV28
cdr3_aa: CASSPNLNQPQHF

cdr3_length: 12
v_call: TRBV4-1
cdr3_aa: CASSQDRNTIYF

cdr3_length: 15
v_call: TRBV24-1
cdr3_aa: CATSVSRVRTNEQFF

cdr3_length: 16
v_call: TRBV4-1
cdr3_aa: CASSLGIKVYQETQYF

cdr3_length: 17
v_call: TRBV18
cdr3_aa: CASSPQGLRLAKNIQYF

cdr3_length: 15
v_call: TRBV6-1
cdr3_aa: CASSDRDRINYGYTF

cdr3_length: 15
v_call: TRBV6-6
cdr3_aa: CASSFLNRGDQPQHF

cdr3_length: 13
v_call: TRBV2
cdr3_aa: CASSERLASEQFF

cdr3_length: 16
v_call: TRBV5-1
cdr3_aa: CASSTRTGLDSYEQYF

cdr3_length: 14
v_call: TRBV30
cdr3_aa: CAWKRGHTNEKLFF

cdr3_length: 15
v_call: TRBV2
cdr3_aa: CATRGQGGYTGELFF

cdr3_length: 13
v_call: TRBV5-1
cdr3_aa: CASSIATGTEAFF

cdr3_length: 13
v_call: TRBV12-3/TRBV12-4
cdr3_aa: CASRHGQLYGYTF

cdr3_length: 12
v_call: TRBV19
cdr3_aa: CASSITGTEAFF

cdr3_length: 14
v_call: TRBV23-1
cdr3_aa: CASSQRDRNYGYTF

cdr3_length: 14
v_call: TRBV28
cdr3_aa: CASSFAPAGRGYTF

cdr3_length: 20
v_call: TRBV11-3
cdr3_aa: CASSGTGQGTAGSRTDTQYF

cdr3_length: 14
v_call: TRBV6-5
cdr3_aa: CASSYSGGNTEAFF

cdr3_length: 14
v_call: TRBV13
cdr3_aa: CASSPWTGRRGYTF